This T cell receptor (beta chain) comes out of a study of T cell responses to AZD1222 COVID-19 vaccine. Study-level results: Two doses of AZD1222 preceded a rise in Spike-specific TCR breadth and depth. Seropositivity was recorded at baseline in only a handful of AZD1222 recipients.

The data were produced by immunoSEQ multiplex PCR, yet TCRdb's version contains in-frame clones alone and is incomplete. This table holds about 110,000 clones, approximately 90% found once. Germline V gene lookup returns CDR1 SEHNR and CDR2 FQNEAQ (reference sequence). The length of the CDR3 is 18 residues. The trim removed 4 bases at V and 8 bases at J, leaving 12 bases unmatched. Note on this clone: Its antigen is still unknown.

This sequence was found in an adult who received the AZD1222 COVID-19 vaccine. The chain carries TRBV7-9 and TRBJ2-1; 15 positions match TRBD2. Sequencing was performed on peripheral blood, taken 28 days after the second AZD1222 dose. In DNA form, the CDR3 reads TGTGCCAGCAGCTCCGAATGGACTAGCGGGAGGGCCGGGGATGAGCAGTTCTTC. It is translated as CASSSEWTSGRAGDEQFF.